A selection of T cell receptor beta chains follows, all from one sample in a study of blood T cell repertoires in COVID-19. The data were produced by immunoSEQ multiplex PCR, yet TCRdb's version contains in-frame clones alone and is incomplete. The table has approximately 68,000 clones, about nine tenths seen once. The sequencing sample was made of peripheral blood. These TCRs come from an older woman with acute or convalescent COVID-19. Both conserved end residues are part of each CDR3. The D gene is left open where the match is weak. Size is omitted from some rows. Given values are once, few, many or a class for expanded clones.

CDR3 protein,CDR3 DNA,clone size,D gene,V gene,J gene
CASSLRTSGVTPQYF,TGTGCCAGCAGCCTTAGGACTAGCGGGGTAACCCCCCAGTACTTC,once,TRBD2,TRBV7-2,TRBJ2-5
CASSRQTGVKLFF,TGCGCCAGCAGCCGCCAGACAGGGGTAAAACTGTTTTTT,NA,TRBD1,TRBV4-1,TRBJ1-4
CASSSQMDTGELFF,TGTGCCAGCAGCTCCCAGATGGACACCGGGGAGCTGTTTTTT,NA,NA,TRBV9,TRBJ2-2
CASSYEGSSYNSPLHF,TGTGCCAGCAGTTACGAAGGGAGCTCCTATAATTCACCCCTCCACTTT,NA,NA,TRBV6-5,TRBJ1-6
CASSFRSLAGGRYNEQFF,TGTGCCAGCAGCTTCAGGTCGCTAGCGGGGGGTCGATACAATGAGCAGTTCTTC,NA,TRBD2,TRBV7-3,TRBJ2-1
CASSYRRGVGQPQHF,TGTGCCAGCAGTTATCGGAGGGGAGTTGGGCAGCCCCAGCATTTT,NA,NA,TRBV6-5,TRBJ1-5
CASSPSGGASYEQYF,TGTGCCAGCAGCCCTAGCGGGGGTGCCTCCTACGAGCAGTACTTC,few,TRBD2,TRBV9,TRBJ2-7
CASREPSGDYGYTF,TGTGCAAGTCGCGAACCTTCAGGGGATTATGGCTACACCTTC,NA,NA,TRBV12-2,TRBJ1-2
CASSLASTVTDTQYF,TGCGCCAGCAGCCTAGCCAGTACGGTCACAGATACGCAGTATTTT,few,NA,TRBV4-1,TRBJ2-3
CASTERGQDTGELFF,TGTGCCAGCACGGAGCGGGGTCAAGACACCGGGGAGCTGTTTTTT,NA,TRBD2,TRBV7-9,TRBJ2-2
CASSEAGTVYGYTF,TGTGCCAGCAGTGAAGCGGGGACAGTCTATGGCTACACCTTC,NA,TRBD1,TRBV6-1,TRBJ1-2
CASNRTLGTGAKYNEQFF,TGTGCCAGCAATCGAACTTTGGGGACGGGAGCCAAATACAATGAGCAGTTCTTC,NA,NA,TRBV7-3,TRBJ2-1
CASSQYQGTNSPLHF,TGTGCCAGCAGCCAGTACCAGGGTACGAATTCACCCCTCCACTTT,NA,NA,TRBV4-2,TRBJ1-6
CASSGRQGRVLNYGYTF,TGTGCCAGCAGTGGGAGACAGGGGCGCGTACTTAACTATGGCTACACCTTC,NA,TRBD1,TRBV6-1,TRBJ1-2
CATTGTNYGYTF,TGTGCCACCACGGGGACTAACTATGGCTACACCTTC,NA,NA,TRBV19,TRBJ1-2
CASSSGQGAYGYTF,TGTGCCAGCAGCTCCGGACAGGGAGCCTATGGCTACACCTTC,NA,TRBD1,TRBV7-9,TRBJ1-2
CASGQGSYGYTF,TGCGCCTCAGGACAGGGCTCGTATGGCTACACCTTC,NA,TRBD1,TRBV6-5,TRBJ1-2
CAWMGTDNSPLHF,TGTGCCTGGATGGGTACAGACAATTCACCCCTCCACTTT,once,NA,TRBV30,TRBJ1-6
CASSLQGAFHEQYF,TGTGCCAGCAGCCTACAGGGGGCCTTCCACGAGCAGTACTTC,NA,TRBD1,TRBV28,TRBJ2-7
CASSVGGFPDTQYF,TGTGCCAGCAGCGTAGGAGGGTTCCCAGATACGCAGTATTTT,NA,NA,TRBV9,TRBJ2-3
CASSQGPNTGELFF,TGTGCCAGCAGCCAAGGTCCAAACACCGGGGAGCTGTTTTTT,NA,NA,TRBV3-1/TRBV3-2,TRBJ2-2
CASSPTGGRSNQPQHF,TGTGCCAGCAGCCCCACAGGGGGACGAAGCAATCAGCCCCAGCATTTT,NA,TRBD1,TRBV7-9,TRBJ1-5
CASSLITVSYEQYF,TGTGCCAGCAGCTTGATTACAGTTTCCTACGAGCAGTACTTC,NA,NA,TRBV5-6,TRBJ2-7
CSATGYEAFF,TGCAGTGCTACGGGGTATGAAGCTTTCTTT,NA,NA,TRBV20-1,TRBJ1-1
CSVGGGTDTQYF,TGCAGCGTGGGGGGGGGCACAGATACGCAGTATTTT,NA,TRBD2,TRBV29-1,TRBJ2-3
CASSQVWGVTGELFF,TGTGCCAGCAGCCAAGTTTGGGGCGTCACCGGGGAGCTGTTTTTT,NA,NA,TRBV3-1/TRBV3-2,TRBJ2-2
CASSFLGGNTIYF,TGTGCCAGCAGTTTCCTGGGCGGAAACACCATATATTTT,NA,NA,TRBV12-3/TRBV12-4,TRBJ1-3
CASSVGSTISTDTQYF,TGTGCCAGCAGCGTAGGATCGACTATCAGCACAGATACGCAGTATTTT,NA,NA,TRBV9,TRBJ2-3
CASSRGLAGMYF,TGTGCCAGCAGCCGCGGACTAGCGGGGATGTATTTT,NA,TRBD2,TRBV3-1/TRBV3-2,TRBJ2-3
CASSDSGGPHQETQYF,TGTGCCAGCAGTGACTCGGGGGGGCCCCACCAAGAGACCCAGTACTTC,NA,NA,TRBV6-4,TRBJ2-5
CASSIPGPNGYTF,TGTGCCAGTAGTATCCCCGGTCCCAACGGCTACACCTTC,NA,NA,TRBV19,TRBJ1-2
CASSYRQGGEKLFF,TGTGCCAGCAGTTACAGACAGGGTGGAGAAAAACTGTTTTTT,NA,TRBD1,TRBV6-6,TRBJ1-4
CASSYSDRMAEAFF,TGTGCCAGCAGTTACTCCGACAGGATGGCTGAAGCTTTCTTT,NA,NA,TRBV6-6,TRBJ1-1
CASSEGGSNQPQHF,TGTGCCAGCAGTGAAGGCGGGAGCAATCAGCCCCAGCATTTT,NA,NA,TRBV2,TRBJ1-5
CASSLWDRGRGEKLFF,TGTGCCAGCAGTTTATGGGACAGGGGGCGCGGTGAAAAACTGTTTTTT,NA,TRBD1,TRBV27,TRBJ1-4
CASSLGDRSNEKLFF,TGCGCCAGCAGCCTGGGGGACAGATCTAATGAAAAACTGTTTTTT,NA,TRBD1,TRBV5-1,TRBJ1-4
CASSQGTYEQYF,TGTGCCAGCAGCCAGGGCACCTACGAGCAGTACTTC,NA,NA,TRBV14,TRBJ2-7
CASSSSRQHGEKLFF,TGTGCCAGCAGCTCCTCTCGACAGCATGGTGAAAAACTGTTTTTT,NA,NA,TRBV11-2,TRBJ1-4
CASSDPGLQETQYF,TGTGCCAGCAGTGACCCAGGGCTCCAAGAGACCCAGTACTTC,NA,NA,TRBV6-2/TRBV6-3,TRBJ2-5
CAWSSGQGNSPLHF,TGTGCCTGGAGTTCCGGACAGGGGAACTCACCCCTCCACTTT,NA,TRBD1,TRBV30,TRBJ1-6
CASSQVGGQGTTGNTIYF,TGTGCCAGCAGCCAAGTGGGGGGGCAGGGGACTACTGGAAACACCATATATTTT,few,NA,TRBV4-2,TRBJ1-3
CASSHRGEETQYF,TGTGCCAGCAGCCACAGGGGCGAGGAGACCCAGTACTTC,NA,NA,TRBV3-1/TRBV3-2,TRBJ2-5
CASHPGGSTDTQYF,TGCGCCAGCCATCCGGGGGGAAGCACAGATACGCAGTATTTT,NA,TRBD2,TRBV5-1,TRBJ2-3
CASSIEGATEAFF,TGTGCCAGTAGTATAGAGGGGGCCACTGAAGCTTTCTTT,few,NA,TRBV19,TRBJ1-1
CASRNLYRGLNQPQHF,TGTGCCAGCAGGAACCTGTACAGGGGGCTGAATCAGCCCCAGCATTTT,NA,TRBD1,TRBV27,TRBJ1-5
CASSLQGDFKEQYF,TGTGCCAGCAGCTTACAGGGGGACTTTAAAGAGCAGTACTTC,NA,TRBD1,TRBV5-4,TRBJ2-7
CASSPSGGGFNTEAFF,TGTGCCAGCAGCCCATCAGGTGGGGGCTTCAACACTGAAGCTTTCTTT,NA,NA,TRBV4-2,TRBJ1-1
CASSSAGPTKTIYF,TGTGCCAGCAGCTCGGCGGGACCTACAAAGACCATATATTTT,once,NA,TRBV7-9,TRBJ1-3
CASRPLTEDTEAFF,TGCGCCAGCAGACCCCTGACCGAGGACACTGAAGCTTTCTTT,NA,NA,TRBV5-1,TRBJ1-1
CASRVQGANTEAFF,TGTGCCAGCAGGGTACAGGGTGCGAACACTGAAGCTTTCTTT,NA,NA,TRBV6-5,TRBJ1-1
CASPRSGASEETQYF,TGTGCCAGCCCGCGTAGCGGGGCTAGCGAGGAGACCCAGTACTTC,NA,TRBD2,TRBV7-9,TRBJ2-5
CASSLRFAGPTWTDTQYF,TGTGCCAGCAGCTTACGGTTCGCGGGACCCACTTGGACAGATACGCAGTATTTT,NA,NA,TRBV5-4,TRBJ2-3
CASSQPGLETQYF,TGCGCCAGCAGCCAGCCAGGGTTAGAGACCCAGTACTTC,NA,NA,TRBV4-1,TRBJ2-5
CASSRRAPGEAFF,TGTGCCAGCAGCCGGAGGGCACCCGGTGAAGCTTTCTTT,NA,NA,TRBV27,TRBJ1-1
CASSLGLASSYEQYF,TGTGCCAGCAGCTTAGGACTAGCGTCCTCCTACGAGCAGTACTTC,NA,TRBD2,TRBV7-2,TRBJ2-7
CAWTSGSSYNSPLHF,TGTGCCTGGACCTCAGGTAGCTCCTATAATTCACCCCTCCACTTT,NA,NA,TRBV30,TRBJ1-6
CASSDSEAFF,TGTGCCAGCAGTGACAGTGAAGCTTTCTTT,NA,NA,TRBV6-1,TRBJ1-1
CASSKGQGREKLFF,TGTGCCAGCAGCAAGGGACAGGGCCGTGAAAAACTGTTTTTT,NA,TRBD1,TRBV5-4,TRBJ1-4
CASSRTMGQGTDTQYF,TGTGCCAGCAGCAGAACCATGGGACAGGGCACAGATACGCAGTATTTT,NA,TRBD1,TRBV7-2,TRBJ2-3
CASSQGYSGGRRELFF,TGTGCCAGCAGCCAAGGGTATTCCGGGGGACGCAGGGAGCTGTTTTTT,NA,NA,TRBV3-1/TRBV3-2,TRBJ2-2